The next 15 T cell receptor beta chains were all read from a single sample in a study of shared clonotypes between healthy human individuals. TCRdb's copy holds only in-frame clones and misses some; the assay was immunoSEQ multiplex PCR. The table has around 2.5 million clones, 93% seen once. Sequencing used naive CD4+ T cells from PBMCs. Stated subset: CD45RA+ positively selected. These receptors came from a man between 18 and 29 years old in good health. Some clones in this sample may be carry-over from other donors' samples.

CDR3 in DNA: TGTGCCATCACTGCAGCCTTAAACACCGGGGAGCTGTTTTTT. As protein: CAITAALNTGELFF. The chain joins TRBV10-3 to TRBJ2-2; D gene ambiguous. Trimming removed 7 bases from V and 2 bases from J, with 11 bases in between. The germline V gene encodes CDR1 ENHRY and CDR2 SYGVKD. The CDR3 consists of 14 residues.

CDR3 protein: CASSPDSSGNTIYF. As DNA, the CDR3 is TGTGCCAGCAGCCCGGACAGCTCTGGAAACACCATATATTTT. The V call is TRBV7-3, the J call TRBJ1-3; maybe TRBD1 (6 bases). V shed 5 bases and J shed 0 bases, with 8 bases lying between them. CDR3 length: 14 amino acids. Looked up from germline, CDR1 is SGHTA and CDR2 is FQGTGA.

This sequence joins TRBV7-2 and TRBJ2-7, with 10 bases that match TRBD2. CDR3 length: 17 amino acids. Per germline, CDR1 SGHTA and CDR2 FQGNSA. The V segment lost 3 bases and the J segment 5 bases; nucleotides outside the gene matches: 13. CDR3 protein: CASSFRIAGGVRNEQYF. The CDR3 DNA reads TGTGCCAGCAGCTTTCGAATAGCGGGAGGAGTCAGGAACGAGCAGTACTTC.

Concerning this clone: The identical CDR3 is also encoded by other nucleotide sequences in the sample. V usage is TRBV5-1 and J usage is TRBJ1-5, with D hard to call. The V gene's germline CDR1 is SGHRS and CDR2 YFSETQ. The V gene lost 0 bases and the J gene lost 7 bases, with 11 bases spanning the gap. The CDR3 loop spans 14 amino acids. The CDR3 DNA reads as TGCGCCAGCAGCTTGGAGGGAGGTTACCAGCCCCAGCATTTT. Protein product: CASSLEGGYQPQHF.

Only one count was recorded for this clone. The chain links TRBV5-1 to TRBJ2-7, with D perhaps matching TRBD1 or TRBD2 (5 bases each). The CDR3 runs to 15 residues. Trimming shortened V by 6 bases and J by 5 bases, and 21 bases separated the two germline ends. In germline, CDR1 is SGHRS, CDR2 YFSETQ. Here the CDR3 DNA reads TGCGCCAGCACTCCCGGGGCCCAGAGCTTCCACGAGCAGTACTTC. Residues: CASTPGAQSFHEQYF.

V is TRBV28 and J is TRBJ2-3; the match to TRBD1 covers 7 bases. Germline V CDR1 and CDR2: MDHEN, SYDVKM. V was pared by 6 bases and J by 3 bases, with 9 bases of the junction left unmatched. The CDR3 covers 15 residues. DNA for the CDR3: TGTGCCAGCAGCCGACAGGGATCGGGAACAGATACGCAGTATTTT. Translated: CASSRQGSGTDTQYF.

The genes are TRBV9 and TRBJ2-5; 12 nucleotides match TRBD2. The CDR3 covers 16 residues. Germline values: CDR1 SGDLS, CDR2 YYNGEE. J gave up 3 bases and V 3 bases, and 6 bases lay outside the gene matches. Here the CDR3 DNA reads TGTGCCAGCAGCGAGGGGCTAGCGGGAGGGGAAGAGACCCAGTACTTC. Its translation is CASSEGLAGGEETQYF.

V gene TRBV29-1 combines with J gene TRBJ2-5, with 11 bases lining up with TRBD2. The V segment lost 7 bases and the J segment 3 bases; nucleotides outside the gene matches: 1. Germline V CDR1 and CDR2: SQVTM, ANQGSEA. The CDR3 length is 12 residues. Here the CDR3 reads CSGGLAEETQYF. CDR3 DNA sequence: TGCAGCGGGGGACTAGCGGAAGAGACCCAGTACTTC.

This sequence joins TRBV5-4 and TRBJ2-1; no definite D call. The CDR3 length is 11 residues. Germline CDR1 SGHNT, CDR2 YYREEE (reference sequence). V was cut by 6 bases and J by 9 bases, with 10 bases left in between. CDR3 coding DNA: TGTGCCAGCACCGACTTTATTGAGCAGTTCTTC. Encoded protein: CASTDFIEQFF. The variable domain in full, completed from reference TRBV5-4 and TRBJ2-1, reads ETGVTQSPTHLIKTRGQQVTLRCSSQSGHNTVSWYQQALGQGPQFIFQYYREEENGRGNFPPRFSGLQFPNYSSELNVNALELDDSALYLCASTDFIEQFFGPGTRLTVL.

The chain recombines TRBV5-1 with TRBJ1-1, with D unclear. Germline CDR1 and CDR2: SGHRS and YFSETQ. V lost 0 bases, J lost 3 bases, and 12 bases lay in between. This CDR3 has 15 amino acids. The DNA of the CDR3 is TGCGCCAGCAGCTTGGAGTGGACGGGCTACACTGAAGCTTTCTTT. It specifies CASSLEWTGYTEAFF.

The rearrangement uses TRBV4-1 and TRBJ2-2; D could derive from TRBD1 or TRBD2 (5 bases each). The CDR3 length is 19 residues. Trimming took off 2 bases at V and 5 bases at J, with 24 bases between the two ends. Germline CDR1 MGHRA, CDR2 YSYEKL. In nucleotides, the CDR3 is TGCGCCAGCAGCCAACGAGACCCGAGGAGCGGTTGGGGGACCGGGGAGCTGTTTTTT. This translates into CASSQRDPRSGWGTGELFF.

The CDR3 sequence: CASSPTYRTVNTEAFF. The CDR3 nucleotides are TGTGCCAGCTCACCTACGTACCGGACAGTGAACACTGAAGCTTTCTTT. The chain carries TRBV18 and TRBJ1-1; the D gene is possibly TRBD1 (6 bases). Germline V gene data show CDR1 as KGHSH and CDR2 as LQKENI. The V end lost 3 bases, the J end lost 0 bases, and 14 bases lay between the germline ends. The CDR3 contains 16 residues.

This chain links TRBV19 with TRBJ2-7; D possibly corresponds to TRBD1 (6 bases). The ends were cut back, 7 bases at V and 6 bases at J, with 16 bases in the middle. The germline gives CDR1 LNHDA, CDR2 SQIVND (reference sequence). CDR3 length: 13 residues. DNA for the CDR3: TGTGCCAGTACCGCCAGGGGTATCGTCGAGCAGTACTTC. It is translated as CASTARGIVEQYF.

This chain joins TRBV5-1 and TRBJ1-3; D remains ambiguous. CDR3 length: 15 amino acids. The germline V and J ends were trimmed by 0 bases and 0 bases, with 7 bases remaining between them. Looked up from germline, CDR1 is SGHRS and CDR2 is YFSETQ. This CDR3 is CASSLESFSGNTIYF. CDR3 DNA sequence: TGCGCCAGCAGCTTGGAGTCGTTCTCTGGAAACACCATATATTTT.

The chain is built from TRBV5-5 and TRBJ1-2, with D tentatively TRBD1 (5 bases). The CDR3 extends over 15 amino acids. V was clipped by 2 bases and J by 0 bases, with 11 bases between them. CDR1 and CDR2 (germline): SGHKS, YYEKEE (reference sequence). CDR3 nucleotide sequence: TGTGCCAGCAGCTTTCACCAGGGTACTAACTATGGCTACACCTTC. Translating gives CASSFHQGTNYGYTF.